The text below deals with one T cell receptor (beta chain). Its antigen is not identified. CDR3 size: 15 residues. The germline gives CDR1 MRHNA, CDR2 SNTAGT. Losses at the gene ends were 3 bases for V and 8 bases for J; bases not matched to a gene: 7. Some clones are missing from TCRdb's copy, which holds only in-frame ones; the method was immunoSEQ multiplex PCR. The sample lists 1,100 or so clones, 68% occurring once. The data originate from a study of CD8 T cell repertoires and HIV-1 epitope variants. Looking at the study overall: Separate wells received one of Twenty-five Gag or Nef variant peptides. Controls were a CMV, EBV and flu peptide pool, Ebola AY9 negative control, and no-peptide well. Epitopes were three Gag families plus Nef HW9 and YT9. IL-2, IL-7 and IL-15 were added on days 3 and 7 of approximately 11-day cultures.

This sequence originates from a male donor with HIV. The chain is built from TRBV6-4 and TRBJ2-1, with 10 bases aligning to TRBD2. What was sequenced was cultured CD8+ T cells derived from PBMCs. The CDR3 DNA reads TGTGCCAGCAGTGAAACTAGCGGGGACCAGGATGAGCAGTTCTTC. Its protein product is CASSETSGDQDEQFF.